This T cell receptor (beta chain) originates from a study of cytomegalovirus exposure and HLA in healthy donors. 60 Vbeta and 13 Jbeta primers were used in PCR. Sequencing was performed with immunoSEQ multiplex PCR; in TCRdb, only in-frame clones are kept and a portion is missing. The top ten clones hold about 1.3% of a sample with under 200,000 clones, just under 80% of them seen once. The junction had 2 bases not matched to a gene; V was cut back by 8 bases and J by 6 bases. This CDR3 has 13 amino acids. CDR1 and CDR2 from the germline V gene are MDHEN and SYDVKM. The sequencing input was PBMCs. The origin of this receptor is a man aged 25 to 40 in good health and CMV-seronegative. This chain joins TRBV28 and TRBJ1-4; the match to TRBD1 covers 11 bases. The CDR3 sequence is CASGQGADEKLFF. In nucleotides, the CDR3 is TGTGCCAGCGGACAGGGGGCCGATGAAAAACTGTTTTTT.